The next 3 T cell receptor beta chains were all read from a single sample in a study of T cell repertoires in cytomegalovirus infection. In TCRdb, the reads were re-called with MiXCR into one record per CDR3 protein. In the table there are some 150,000 distinct CDR3 sequences, 20% to 25% of which are singletons. The sample taken for sequencing was PBMCs. These receptors all come from a human donor in good health (CMV status not recorded). Some clones in this sample may be carry-over from other donors' samples.

This clonotype was counted a few times. This chain uses TRBV12-3 or TRBV12-4 with TRBJ2-3; 10 bases fit TRBD2. With 3 bases clipped from V and 4 bases from J, the junction kept 4 bases outside the gene matches. The CDR3 extends over 15 amino acids. Here the CDR3 DNA reads TGTGCCAGCAGTTTTGGAGCGGGGGGGCCAGATACGCAGTATTTT. This sequence encodes CASSFGAGGPDTQYF.

The chain has TRBV11-3 and TRBJ1-3; D is undetermined. Germline-derived CDR1 and CDR2 are SGHNT and YENEEA. The CDR3 is 15 residues long. V was trimmed by 0 bases and J by 2 bases, leaving 8 bases between them. The CDR3 region is CASSLDRTPGNTIYF. The CDR3 nucleotides read TGTGCCAGCAGCTTAGATCGTACTCCTGGAAACACCATATATTTT.

This clonotype was picked up a small number of times. V and J are TRBV7-6 and TRBJ2-7; D may be TRBD2 (5 bases). The V end lost 5 bases, the J end lost 3 bases, and 11 bases lay between the germline ends. CDR3 length: 13 amino acids. CDR1 is SGHVS, CDR2 FNYEAQ, per germline. CDR3 loop: CASSPGGNYEQYF. Here the CDR3 DNA reads TGTGCCAGCAGCCCCGGAGGAAACTACGAGCAGTACTTC.